This TCR beta chain was captured in a study of cytomegalovirus exposure and HLA in healthy donors. Study conclusions and caveats: Immune exposure information available was restricted to CMV serostatus. Listed as cytomegalovirus-associated were over 150 TCR beta chains. The study carried out a later analysis of TCR beta sequences. It associated approximately 17,000 of them with specific HLA alleles at a false discovery rate of 0.05.

To note about this clone: The target antigen is unknown.

It was with 60 Vbeta and 13 Jbeta primers that the PCR ran. TCRdb's copy holds only in-frame clones and misses some; the assay was immunoSEQ multiplex PCR. The top ten clones hold 3% to 3.5% of a sample with about 130,000 clones, more than 70% of them seen once. Trimming cost V 0 bases and J 1 base, with 4 bases left between them. This CDR3 is 13 amino acids long. Germline CDR1 is MNHEY and CDR2 is SMNVEV (reference sequence). Sequencing input: PBMCs. V usage is TRBV27 and J usage is TRBJ2-7; D gene uncertain. The receptor comes from a man aged 35-49 years in good health and CMV-seronegative. CDR3 DNA sequence: TGTGCCAGCAGTTTATCCAGGTCCTACGAGCAGTACTTC. Protein product: CASSLSRSYEQYF.